This T cell receptor (beta chain) was observed in a study of blood T cells in healthy people across ages. The CDR3 contains 13 residues. Germline values: CDR1 MRHNA, CDR2 SNTAGT. Peripheral blood samples of 9 to 10 milliliters were drawn from each donor. The authors ran a second PCR of roughly 6 to 12 cycles using a sample-barcoded 5' primer and a J-beta primer mix. No fewer than 2.5 million CDR3-containing paired-end reads came from each sample. Via MiXCR, TCRdb re-called the 5' RACE reads, giving one row per CDR3 protein. The sample holds 650,000 to 800,000 distinct CDR3 sequences, about 51% seen once.

The TCR sequence derives from a woman older than 75 in good health. The material sequenced was blood. The chain links TRBV6-4 to TRBJ2-4; D may match TRBD1 or TRBD2 (6 bases each). The end of the DNA is better explained by TRBJ2-7, so the J call may be wrong. CDR3 loop: CVSSDSEGGEQYF. The DNA of the CDR3 is TGTGTCAGTAGTGACTCGGAGGGGGGCGAGCAGTACTTC.